A single sample is the source of the 19 T cell receptor beta chains below, sequenced in a study of spatial heterogeneity in lung cancer (dated by TCRdb to between 2019 and 2020). Reading the label with the study, this specimen's time point is: sample taken at primary tumor resection. Libraries were prepared through 5' RACE. Reads for this sample came from a NextSeq 500. TCRdb handled the public reads itself, with Q25 trimming in fastp and clone calling in MiXCR, and kept productive beta chains. Entries are consolidated by CDR3 protein sequence, retaining the most common genes and DNA. The sample table holds fewer than 40,000 distinct CDR3 sequences, of which 6% to 8% were seen once. Of the sample, roughly 28% is held by the ten largest clones. Sequencing was performed on PBMCs, taken at surgery. Every receptor here comes from a male donor with early-stage non-small cell lung cancer.

This clonotype has at least ten counts. The genes are TRBV3-1 and TRBJ2-6; D remains ambiguous. The CDR3 runs to 18 residues. Germline CDR1 reads LGHDT; CDR2 reads YNNKEL (reference sequence). The germline V and J ends were trimmed by 0 bases and 0 bases, with 12 bases remaining between them. The CDR3 bases are TGTGCCAGCAGCCAAGATGGGCCCTACAGCTCTGGGGCCAACGTCCTGACTTTC. Its protein is CASSQDGPYSSGANVLTF.

Ten or more counts support this clonotype. J is TRBJ2-3 and V is TRBV7-3; no definite D call. The germline V and J ends were trimmed by 2 bases and 2 bases, with 8 bases remaining between them. The CDR3 totals 14 residues. CDR1 SGHTA and CDR2 FQGTGA come from the germline V gene. The DNA for the CDR3 is TGTGCCAGCAGCTTATCCCAGAACACAGATACGCAGTATTTT. It is translated as CASSLSQNTDTQYF. Full variable domain (missing parts from reference TRBV7-3 and TRBJ2-3): GAGVSQTPSNKVTEKGKYVELRCDPISGHTALYWYRQSLGQGPEFLIYFQGTGAADDSGLPNDRFFAVRPEGSVSTLKIQRTERGDSAVYLCASSLSQNTDTQYFGPGTRLTVL.

The chain couples TRBV3-1 to TRBJ2-1; TRBD1 matches at 7 bases. The CDR3 is 14 amino acids. CDR1 and CDR2 from the germline V gene are LGHDT and YNNKEL (reference sequence). V lost 2 bases, J lost 4 bases, and 2 bases stayed unmatched. The CDR3 is CASSQSRGYNEQFF. The CDR3 nucleotides are TGTGCCAGCAGCCAATCCAGGGGGTACAATGAGCAGTTCTTC.

The chain links TRBV6-6 to TRBJ2-1; 7 bases match TRBD1. Germline V gene lookup returns CDR1 MNHNY and CDR2 SVGAGI (reference sequence). Trimming cost V 2 bases and J 9 bases; bases outside gene matches: 7. CDR3 length: 14 residues. CDR3 sequence reads: CASSYIDRDAEQFF. The CDR3 nucleotides are TGTGCCAGCAGTTACATCGACAGGGACGCTGAGCAGTTCTTC.

The chain joins TRBV20-1 to TRBJ2-3, with 10 bases fitting TRBD2. The J segment lost 1 base and the V segment lost 4 bases, leaving 5 bases of the junction unmatched. The CDR3 covers 15 residues. Germline CDR1 and CDR2: DFQATT and SNEGSKA (reference sequence). CDR3 amino acids: CSATLGTSGTDTQYF. CDR3 DNA: TGCAGTGCTACCCTCGGGACTAGCGGCACAGATACGCAGTATTTT.

This clonotype has a count of ten or more. The CDR3 protein is CASSPQGPPLHF. DNA for the CDR3: TGTGCCAGCAGCCCTCAGGGACCACCCCTCCACTTT. V and J are TRBV5-5 and TRBJ1-6; possible D gene TRBD1, 5 bases. The CDR3 sequence is 12 residues long. Between the trimmed V and J ends, which lost 4 bases and 11 bases, there was a span of 10 bases. Germline V gene sequence: CDR1 SGHKS, CDR2 YYEKEE (reference sequence).

This clonotype has a count of ten or more. The chain recombines TRBV7-2 with TRBJ1-3; D gene ambiguous. The ends were cut back, 0 bases at V and 4 bases at J, with 10 bases in the middle. The CDR3 extends over 15 amino acids. The germline V gene encodes CDR1 SGHTA and CDR2 FQGNSA. CDR3 residues: CASSLAGSRGNTIYF. In DNA, the CDR3 is TGTGCCAGCAGCTTAGCGGGCAGTAGGGGAAACACCATATATTTT.

CDR3 residues: CASSSWSRMQADTEAFF. The DNA for the CDR3 is TGTGCCAGCAGCTCCTGGAGCCGGATGCAGGCGGACACTGAAGCTTTCTTT. The J gene is TRBJ1-1, the V gene TRBV6-5, with D uncertain. The germline V gene has CDR1 MNHEY and CDR2 SVGAGI. This CDR3 is built from 17 residues. Trimming took off 6 bases at V and 3 bases at J, with 23 bases between the two ends.

This clonotype was observed at least ten times. This chain connects TRBV2 to TRBJ2-4, with TRBD2 as a possible D gene (5 bases). Trimming shortened V by 2 bases and J by 7 bases, and 9 bases separated the two germline ends. CDR1 and CDR2 (germline): SNHLY, FYNNEI. This CDR3 has 13 amino acids. The CDR3 DNA follows: TGTGCCAGCAGTGAAACGGGAAGGAACATTCAGTACTTC. Amino acid sequence: CASSETGRNIQYF.

A few counts support this clonotype. This chain links TRBV6-6 with TRBJ1-1; no firm D call. The length of the CDR3 is 11 residues. Germline CDR1 and CDR2: MNHNY and SVGAGI (reference sequence). The V end was cut by 7 bases, the J end by 6 bases, with 9 bases between. CDR3 sequence (DNA): TGTGCCAGCAAGGGTTTCGCTGAAGCTTTCTTT. As protein: CASKGFAEAFF.

This clonotype is medium-sized (0.01 to 0.1%). The chain employs TRBV20-1 and TRBJ2-1, with D perhaps matching TRBD2 (7 bases). The V gene's germline CDR1 is DFQATT and CDR2 SNEGSKA (reference sequence). The CDR3 consists of 15 residues. V lost 1 base to trimming and J lost 4 bases, with 14 bases between them. The CDR3 reads CSARVEGGIYNEQFF. CDR3 nucleotides: TGCAGTGCTAGAGTCGAGGGGGGGATTTACAATGAGCAGTTCTTC.

The chain carries TRBV6-1 and TRBJ1-1; tentative D call: TRBD1 (6 bases). Germline assignment: CDR1 MNHNS and CDR2 SASEGT. This CDR3 contains 13 residues. Trimming stripped 2 bases from V and 5 bases from J, with 9 bases between. This chain's CDR3 is CASSESRGTEAFF. For the CDR3, the DNA is TGTGCCAGCAGTGAAAGTAGGGGGACTGAAGCTTTCTTT.

The chain recombines TRBV20-1 with TRBJ2-5, with D uncertain. Trimming removed 6 bases at V and 5 bases at J, with 13 bases between. The CDR3 consists of 12 residues. Germline V gives CDR1 DFQATT, CDR2 SNEGSKA (reference sequence). CDR3: CSAPPLGETQYF. CDR3 DNA sequence: TGCAGTGCCCCTCCCCTGGGGGAGACCCAGTACTTC.

This clonotype was picked up many times. The V and J genes are TRBV18 and TRBJ2-1; D gene unclear. The CDR3 totals 15 residues. V lost 4 bases and J lost 8, with 18 bases in between. Germline values: CDR1 KGHSH, CDR2 LQKENI. CDR3 in amino acids: CASSLTSQAVYEQFF. CDR3 coding DNA: TGTGCCAGCTCACTCACGTCCCAGGCGGTTTATGAGCAGTTCTTC. Full variable domain (missing parts from reference TRBV18 and TRBJ2-1): NAGVMQNPRHLVRRRGQEARLRCSPMKGHSHVYWYRQLPEEGLKFMVYLQKENIIDESGMPKERFSAEFPKEGPSILRIQQVVRGDSAAYFCASSLTSQAVYEQFFGPGTRLTVL.

This clonotype occurred a few times. This chain uses TRBV7-2 with TRBJ2-7; no firm D call. Germline V gives CDR1 SGHTA, CDR2 FQGNSA. The CDR3 is 13 residues long. Trimming took 5 bases from V and 7 from J, leaving 15 bases between them. CDR3 DNA sequence: TGTGCCAGCAGCCAAGGGCCTCCTCAAGAGCAGTACTTC. Protein: CASSQGPPQEQYF.

The table lists this clonotype with a few counts. The chain employs TRBV5-1 and TRBJ2-2; possibly TRBD2 for D (5 bases). Germline CDR1 reads SGHRS; CDR2 reads YFSETQ. The CDR3 totals 15 residues. V was pared by 4 bases and J by 7 bases, with 17 bases between. In nucleotides, the CDR3 is TGCGCCAGCAGCGCCCTCGGGGTTATAGGCGGGGAGCTGTTTTTT. Protein product: CASSALGVIGGELFF.

V usage is TRBV6-4 and J usage is TRBJ1-2, with 7 bases aligning to TRBD1. The germline V gene encodes CDR1 MRHNA and CDR2 SNTAGT. With 6 bases clipped from V and 8 bases from J, the junction kept 9 bases outside the gene matches. This CDR3 region has 13 residues. CDR3 loop: CASSQYRGDGYTF. The CDR3 DNA reads as TGTGCCAGCAGCCAATACAGGGGTGACGGCTACACCTTC.

The table lists this clonotype with a few counts. The J gene is TRBJ2-4, the V gene TRBV15; TRBD1 might be the D (6 bases). V was shortened by 3 bases and J by 5 bases, with 14 bases between the two germline ends. CDR3 length: 15 amino acids. Per the germline V gene, CDR1 is LNHNV and CDR2 is YYDKDF (reference sequence). The CDR3 protein is CATSSPGQRENIQYF. CDR3 sequence (DNA): TGTGCCACCAGCAGTCCGGGACAAAGGGAAAACATTCAGTACTTC. The variable domain in full, with the rest retrieved from reference TRBV15 and TRBJ2-4, is DAMVIQNPRYQVTQFGKPVTLSCSQTLNHNVMYWYQQKSSQAPKLLFHYYDKDFNNEADTPDNFQSRRPNTSFCFLDIRSPGLGDTAMYLCATSSPGQRENIQYFGAGTRLSVL.

This clonotype was seen repeatedly, ten times or more. The CDR3 sequence is CSVSSPAINYGYTF. The CDR3, as DNA: TGCAGCGTTTCGTCGCCAGCCATTAACTATGGCTACACCTTC. This chain connects TRBV29-1 to TRBJ1-2; D remains unclear. The CDR3 totals 14 residues. Germline CDR1 reads SQVTM; CDR2 reads ANQGSEA. Trimming removed 5 bases at V and 1 base at J, with 14 bases between.